This record covers a single TCR beta chain. The antigen is unknown. Libraries were prepared by immunoSEQ multiplex PCR; TCRdb keeps only in-frame clonotypes and omits some of them. The sample records roughly 2.1 million clones, about 92% being singletons. The data are from a study of shared clonotypes between healthy human individuals. Regarding the study as a whole: Generally, naive subsets (rather than memory subsets) showed larger estimated richness. Donor clonotype sharing was expected to depend on sequencing depth.

Naivety among CD8 cells was defined by CD45RO negativity and positive CCR7 selection, thereby excluding terminally differentiated effector memory CD45RA+ cells. All participating donors were Caucasian adults from Nashville, Tennessee. V lost 4 bases to trimming and J lost 1 base, with 14 bases between them. Per the germline V gene, CDR1 is SGDLS and CDR2 is YYNGEE. The CDR3 extends over 15 amino acids. Source material: naive CD8+ T cells from PBMCs. The rearrangement links TRBV9 to TRBJ1-2, with D perhaps matching TRBD1 (6 bases). The origin of this receptor is a man younger than 35 in good health. Some clones in this sample may be carry-over from other donors' samples. CDR3 coding DNA: TGTGCCAGCAGCCTCGGGGGCACCTATAACTATGGCTACACCTTC. Translated: CASSLGGTYNYGYTF.